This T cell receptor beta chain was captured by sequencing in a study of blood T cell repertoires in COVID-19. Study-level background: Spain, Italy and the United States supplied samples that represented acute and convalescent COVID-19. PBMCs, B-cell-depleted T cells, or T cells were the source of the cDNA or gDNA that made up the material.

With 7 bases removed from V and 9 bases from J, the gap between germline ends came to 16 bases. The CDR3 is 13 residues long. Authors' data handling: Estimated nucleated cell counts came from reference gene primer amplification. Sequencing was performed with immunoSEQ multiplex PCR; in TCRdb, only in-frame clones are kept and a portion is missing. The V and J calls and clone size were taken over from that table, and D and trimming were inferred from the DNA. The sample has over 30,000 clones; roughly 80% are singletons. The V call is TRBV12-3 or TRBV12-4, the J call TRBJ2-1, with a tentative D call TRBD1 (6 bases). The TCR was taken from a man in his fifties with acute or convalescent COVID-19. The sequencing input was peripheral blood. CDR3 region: CASNRQGLGEQFF. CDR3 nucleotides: TGTGCCAGCAACAGGCAGGGGCTGGGTGAGCAGTTCTTC.